Each of the 10 T cell receptor beta chains below was sequenced from the same sample in a study of technical replicates of blood from several donors. Sequencing used immunoSEQ multiplex PCR; TCRdb keeps in-frame clones, though not all of them. In the table there are over 85,000 clones, about 95% of which are singletons. Sequenced: T cells isolated from PBMCs. Receptors originate from a human donor in good health.

This chain joins TRBV11-3 and TRBJ2-5; D call uncertain. The CDR3 is made up of 13 amino acids. Germline CDR1 and CDR2: SGHNT and YENEEA. V gave up 5 bases and J gave up 5 bases, with 12 bases separating them. The CDR3: CASSLGWHETQYF. DNA of the CDR3: TGTGCCAGCAGCCTAGGCTGGCACGAGACCCAGTACTTC.

V is TRBV4-3 and J is TRBJ2-2, with 9 bases lining up with TRBD2. The V gene end was trimmed by 2 bases and the J gene end by 6 bases; junction bases not matched to a gene: 10. This CDR3 is 17 amino acids long. Germline CDR1 is LGHNA and CDR2 is YSLEER. CDR3 in DNA: TGCGCCAGCAGCCAAACCCCGGGACTAGCCGTGGCCGGGGAGCTGTTTTTT. This gives the protein CASSQTPGLAVAGELFF.

The V gene is TRBV4-3, the J gene TRBJ1-5; D unresolved. This CDR3 contains 14 residues. Germline CDR1 reads LGHNA; CDR2 reads YSLEER. V lost 0 bases and J 8 bases, leaving 11 bases between the germline ends. This chain's CDR3 is CASSQDLEDKPQHF. Written as DNA, the CDR3 is TGCGCCAGCAGCCAAGATCTCGAGGATAAGCCCCAGCATTTT.

The rearrangement joins TRBV28 to TRBJ1-2, with D hard to call. CDR1 and CDR2 (germline): MDHEN, SYDVKM. V was clipped by 3 bases and J by 7 bases, with 12 bases between them. The CDR3 spans 13 residues. CDR3 residues: CASSFAEAAGYTF. The CDR3 DNA reads as TGTGCCAGCAGTTTCGCGGAGGCCGCTGGCTACACCTTC.

The chain is built from TRBV19 and TRBJ2-1; TRBD2 aligns across 7 bases. Germline assignment: CDR1 LNHDA and CDR2 SQIVND (reference sequence). This CDR3 has 15 residues. Germline trimming cut 5 bases from V and 4 bases from J; bases unmatched to any gene: 8. The CDR3, as DNA: TGTGCCAGTAGTCCGATCAGCGGGGCATACAATGAGCAGTTCTTC. It encodes CASSPISGAYNEQFF.

The gene calls are TRBV7-9 and TRBJ1-2; no firm D call. Trimming took 5 bases from V and 4 from J, leaving 11 bases between them. The CDR3 has 13 amino acids. Per germline, CDR1 SEHNR and CDR2 FQNEAQ (reference sequence). In DNA form, the CDR3 reads TGTGCCAGCAGCAAAGGACTTTCCTATGGCTACACCTTC. This codes for CASSKGLSYGYTF. The full variable domain, rest sourced from reference TRBV7-9 and TRBJ1-2, is DTGVSQNPRHKITKRGQNVTFRCDPISEHNRLYWYRQTLGQGPEFLTYFQNEAQLEKSRLLSDRFSAERPKGSFSTLEIQRTEQGDSAMYLCASSKGLSYGYTFGSGTRLTVV.

V is TRBV30 and J is TRBJ1-2, with D maybe TRBD1 (6 bases). Germline V gives CDR1 GTSNPN, CDR2 SVGIG (reference sequence). This CDR3 spans 13 amino acids. The V gene lost 8 bases and the J gene lost 6 bases, with 19 bases spanning the gap. CDR3 in amino acids: CAGASGVKHGYTF. The CDR3, as DNA: TGTGCCGGAGCTTCAGGGGTAAAGCATGGCTACACCTTC.

The chain employs TRBV5-1 and TRBJ1-1; no definite D call. Germline V gene sequence: CDR1 SGHRS, CDR2 YFSETQ. This CDR3 has 13 amino acids. Trimming left V 4 bases short and J 1 base short, with 8 bases between. The CDR3 DNA reads as TGCGCCAGCAGCGAAACACCGAACACTGAAGCTTTCTTT. It specifies CASSETPNTEAFF.

This rearrangement joins TRBV11-2 to TRBJ2-7, with a tentative D call TRBD2 (6 bases). V gave up 4 bases and J gave up 2 bases, with 9 bases separating them. Germline V CDR1 and CDR2: SGHAT, FQNNGV. This CDR3 has 13 amino acids. The CDR3 nucleotides read TGTGCCAGCAGCTGGGACTTGGCCTACGAGCAGTACTTC. Translating gives CASSWDLAYEQYF.

The chain carries TRBV19 and TRBJ1-5; D is perhaps TRBD1 (6 bases). Germline CDR1 reads LNHDA; CDR2 reads SQIVND (reference sequence). Trimming pared 5 bases from V and 3 bases from J, leaving 11 bases between. This CDR3 is built from 14 residues. CDR3 residues: CASSVRDTNQPQHF. CDR3 coding DNA: TGTGCCAGTAGTGTCCGGGACACCAATCAGCCCCAGCATTTT.